The 13 T cell receptor beta chains below were found in one sample sequenced in a study of OX40 agonist ivuxolimab in advanced cancers. TCRdb's copy holds only in-frame clones and misses some; the assay was immunoSEQ multiplex PCR. The sample holds more than 65,000 clones, 75% to 85% seen once. The sample consisted of CD4+ or CD8+ T cells sorted from blood, taken in a trial of the OX40 agonist ivuxolimab. Receptors originate from an adult with an advanced solid tumor such as melanoma, head and neck, liver or kidney cancer.

The chain combines TRBV7-9 with TRBJ1-1, with no clear D. CDR3 size: 15 residues. Trimming cost V 5 bases and J 1 base, with 14 bases left between them. The germline V gene has CDR1 SEHNR and CDR2 FQNEAQ (reference sequence). CDR3 in amino acids: CASSLSAGGNTEAFF. In DNA form, the CDR3 reads TGTGCCAGCAGCCTTTCCGCAGGTGGGAACACTGAAGCTTTCTTT.

The CDR3 DNA reads as TGTGCCAGCAGCCCCCGAGGGGCGGGGGTCCCCAATGAGCAGTTCTTC. Residues: CASSPRGAGVPNEQFF. The rearrangement joins TRBV7-6 to TRBJ2-1; 7 bases map to TRBD2. The ends lost 5 bases at V and 6 bases at J; junction bases unmatched: 13. The CDR3 covers 16 residues. Germline-derived CDR1 and CDR2 are SGHVS and FNYEAQ.

This chain connects TRBV27 to TRBJ2-3; either TRBD1 or TRBD2 may fit D (6 bases each). The CDR3 sequence is 16 residues long. Trimming left V 4 bases short and J 3 bases short, with 17 bases between. The germline V gene has CDR1 MNHEY and CDR2 SMNVEV (reference sequence). The CDR3 here is CASSSPRGAWTDTQYF. CDR3 DNA sequence: TGTGCCAGCAGTTCACCGAGGGGGGCTTGGACAGATACGCAGTATTTT.

This clone came up once. This chain uses TRBV6-5 with TRBJ2-3; D perhaps matches TRBD2 (6 bases). The CDR3 extends over 14 amino acids. V dropped 6 bases and J dropped 4 bases, with 14 bases sitting between them. Per the germline V gene, CDR1 is MNHEY and CDR2 is SVGAGI. In DNA, the CDR3 is TGTGCCAGCAGCTACGGGGGTTGGGCAGATACGCAGTATTTT. It yields the protein CASSYGGWADTQYF.

The V call is TRBV11-2, the J call TRBJ2-2; TRBD1 agrees at 9 bases. CDR3 size: 17 residues. Trimming cost V 3 bases and J 2 bases; bases outside gene matches: 7. Germline V gene sequence: CDR1 SGHAT, CDR2 FQNNGV. CDR3: CASSFSRDRVNTGELFF. The CDR3 DNA reads as TGTGCCAGCAGCTTTAGCCGGGACAGGGTCAACACCGGGGAGCTGTTTTTT.

The rearrangement uses TRBV5-1 and TRBJ2-7; a possible D gene is TRBD1 (5 bases). The V gene lost 3 bases and the J gene lost 0 bases, with 10 bases spanning the gap. Germline-derived CDR1 and CDR2 are SGHRS and YFSETQ. This CDR3 is 14 amino acids long. The CDR3 DNA sequence: TGCGCCAGCAGCTCCGTGGGGCACTCCTACGAGCAGTACTTC. The encoded protein is CASSSVGHSYEQYF.

The chain links TRBV18 to TRBJ2-5; D not resolved. Trimming took 3 bases from V and 5 from J, leaving 13 bases between them. The CDR3 has 14 residues. CDR1 KGHSH and CDR2 LQKENI come from the germline V gene. CDR3 DNA: TGTGCCAGCTCACCCTCATTCGGCCGGGAGACCCAGTACTTC. Residues: CASSPSFGRETQYF. Full variable domain (outside the CDR3, taken from reference TRBV18 and TRBJ2-5): NAGVMQNPRHLVRRRGQEARLRCSPMKGHSHVYWYRQLPEEGLKFMVYLQKENIIDESGMPKERFSAEFPKEGPSILRIQQVVRGDSAAYFCASSPSFGRETQYFGPGTRLLVL.

The genes are TRBV7-2 and TRBJ2-3, with a weak D call TRBD1 (5 bases). Trimming pared 5 bases from V and 4 bases from J, leaving 16 bases between. This CDR3 contains 15 residues. Germline V gene lookup returns CDR1 SGHTA and CDR2 FQGNSA. CDR3 residues: CASSPMAGRSDTQYF. For the CDR3, the DNA is TGTGCCAGCAGCCCTATGGCAGGGCGGTCAGATACGCAGTATTTT.

The rearrangement uses TRBV6-5 and TRBJ1-1; D is unclear. Germline CDR1 reads MNHEY; CDR2 reads SVGAGI. The CDR3 loop spans 13 amino acids. The V end lost 0 bases, the J end lost 3 bases, and 5 bases lay between the germline ends. This CDR3 is CASSYSSHTEAFF. CDR3 nucleotides: TGTGCCAGCAGTTACTCGAGTCACACTGAAGCTTTCTTT.

This chain uses TRBV5-1 with TRBJ2-1; no reliable D call. The germline V and J ends were trimmed by 4 bases and 7 bases, with 12 bases remaining between them. CDR3 length equals 13 residues. Germline V gene lookup returns CDR1 SGHRS and CDR2 YFSETQ. CDR3 loop: CASSQDPGNEQFF. CDR3 bases: TGCGCCAGCAGCCAGGACCCGGGTAATGAGCAGTTCTTC.

This clone occurred once. The chain has TRBV10-3 and TRBJ2-2, with a possible D match to TRBD2 (5 bases). The CDR3 totals 13 residues. CDR1 and CDR2 (germline): ENHRY, SYGVKD. Trimming took 9 bases from V and 3 from J, leaving 11 bases between them. The CDR3 DNA is TGTGCCATGAAAAGGGAGTACACCGGGGAGCTGTTTTTT. Its protein product is CAMKREYTGELFF.

The V gene is TRBV4-2, the J gene TRBJ1-2; TRBD1 might be the D (5 bases). V was trimmed by 5 bases and J by 3 bases, leaving 10 bases between them. This CDR3 spans 13 amino acids. Germline CDR1 reads LGHNA; CDR2 reads YNFKEQ. The CDR3 spells CASSLVGDYGYTF. Written as DNA, the CDR3 is TGTGCCAGCAGCTTGGTGGGGGACTATGGCTACACCTTC.

This chain joins TRBV9 and TRBJ1-2; D not resolved. V lost 0 bases and J lost 6, with 18 bases in between. CDR1 and CDR2 (germline): SGDLS, YYNGEE. This CDR3 is built from 16 residues. The CDR3 DNA reads as TGTGCCAGCAGCGTAGGGGTAGCGGGTAGGGATCATGGCTACACCTTC. Protein product: CASSVGVAGRDHGYTF.